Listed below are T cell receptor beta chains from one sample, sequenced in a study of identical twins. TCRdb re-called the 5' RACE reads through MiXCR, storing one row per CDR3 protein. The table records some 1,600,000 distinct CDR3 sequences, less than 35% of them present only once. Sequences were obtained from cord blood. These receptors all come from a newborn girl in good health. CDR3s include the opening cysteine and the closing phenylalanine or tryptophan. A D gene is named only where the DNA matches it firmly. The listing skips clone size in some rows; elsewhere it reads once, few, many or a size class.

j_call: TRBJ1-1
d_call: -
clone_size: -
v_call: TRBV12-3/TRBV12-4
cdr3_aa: CASGGGGTLNTEAFF
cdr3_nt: TGTGCCAGCGGCGGGGGGGGTACCTTGAACACTGAAGCTTTCTTT

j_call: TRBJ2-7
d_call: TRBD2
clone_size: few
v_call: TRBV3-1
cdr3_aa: CASSQDLAGREQYF
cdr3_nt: TGTGCCAGCAGCCAAGATCTAGCGGGGAGGGAGCAGTACTTC

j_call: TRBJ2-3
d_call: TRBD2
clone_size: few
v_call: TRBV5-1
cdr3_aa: CASSFLAGGRGDTQYF
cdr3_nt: TGCGCCAGCAGCTTTCTGGCGGGGGGACGAGGAGATACGCAGTATTTT

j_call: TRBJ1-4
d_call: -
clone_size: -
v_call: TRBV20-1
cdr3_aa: CSARSGGRDEKLFF
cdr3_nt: TGCAGTGCTAGATCCGGTGGGCGTGATGAAAAACTGTTTTTT

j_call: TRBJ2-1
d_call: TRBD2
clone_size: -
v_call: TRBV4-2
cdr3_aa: CASSQDGGGDNEQFF
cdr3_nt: TGTGCCAGCAGCCAAGATGGCGGGGGGGACAATGAGCAGTTCTTC

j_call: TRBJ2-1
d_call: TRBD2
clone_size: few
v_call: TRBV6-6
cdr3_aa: CASSPQPSGVSYNEQFF
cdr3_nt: TGTGCCAGCAGTCCTCAACCTAGCGGGGTGTCCTACAATGAGCAGTTCTTC

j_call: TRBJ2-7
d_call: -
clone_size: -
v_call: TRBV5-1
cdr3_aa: CASSSRQYSGEQYF
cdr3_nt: TGCGCCAGCAGCTCGAGACAGTACTCCGGGGAGCAGTACTTC

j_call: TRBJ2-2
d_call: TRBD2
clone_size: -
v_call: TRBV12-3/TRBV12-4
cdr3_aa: CASRPRLAGYGELFF
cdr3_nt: TGTGCCAGCAGGCCCCGACTAGCGGGTTACGGGGAGCTGTTTTTT

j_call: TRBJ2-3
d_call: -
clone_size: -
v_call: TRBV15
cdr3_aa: CATSRDPLGGRGQTQYF
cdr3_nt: TGTGCCACCAGCAGAGATCCCCTAGGGGGGAGAGGTCAAACGCAGTATTTT

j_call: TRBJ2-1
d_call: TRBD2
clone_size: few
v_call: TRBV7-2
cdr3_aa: CASSSSGGARNEQFF
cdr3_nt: TGTGCCAGCAGCTCTAGCGGGGGGGCGAGGAATGAGCAGTTCTTC

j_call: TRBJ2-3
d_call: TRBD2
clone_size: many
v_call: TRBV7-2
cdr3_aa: CASSLAGGPSTDTQYF
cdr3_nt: TGTGCCAGCAGTTTAGCGGGAGGGCCTAGCACAGATACGCAGTATTTT

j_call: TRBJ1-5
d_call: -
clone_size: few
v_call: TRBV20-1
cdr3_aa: CSARIRGASGNQPQHF
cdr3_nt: TGCAGTGCTAGGATTCGGGGGGCGTCGGGCAATCAGCCCCAGCATTTT

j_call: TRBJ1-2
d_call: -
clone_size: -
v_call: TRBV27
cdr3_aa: CASSYSGTRNPYGYTF
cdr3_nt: TGTGCCAGCAGTTACTCCGGGACACGGAATCCCTATGGCTACACCTTC

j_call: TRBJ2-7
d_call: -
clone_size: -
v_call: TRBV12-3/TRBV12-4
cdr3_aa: CASSLTRRGIEQYF
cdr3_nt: TGTGCCAGCAGTTTAACCCGCCGGGGCATTGAGCAGTACTTC

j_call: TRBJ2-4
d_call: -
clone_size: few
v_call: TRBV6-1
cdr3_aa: CASSGQEMGRAKNIQYF
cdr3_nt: TGTGCCAGCAGTGGACAGGAGATGGGGCGGGCCAAAAACATTCAGTACTTC

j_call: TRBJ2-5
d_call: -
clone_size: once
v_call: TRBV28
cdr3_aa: CASTTLSPGQYF
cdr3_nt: TGTGCCAGCACCACCCTGTCGCCGGGGCAGTACTTC

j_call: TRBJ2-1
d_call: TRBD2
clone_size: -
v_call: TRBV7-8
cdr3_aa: CASSFSQTSGIVDEQFF
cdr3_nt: TGTGCCAGCAGCTTTAGTCAGACTAGCGGGATCGTGGATGAGCAGTTCTTC

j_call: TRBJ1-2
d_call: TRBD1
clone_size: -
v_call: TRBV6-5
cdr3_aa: CASRQGAGYGYTF
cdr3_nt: TGTGCCAGCCGACAGGGCGCAGGCTATGGCTACACCTTC

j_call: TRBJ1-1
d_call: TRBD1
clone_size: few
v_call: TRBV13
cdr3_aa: CASSLAWGYRGRAEAFF
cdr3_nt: TGTGCCAGCAGCTTAGCTTGGGGGTACAGGGGGAGGGCTGAAGCTTTCTTT

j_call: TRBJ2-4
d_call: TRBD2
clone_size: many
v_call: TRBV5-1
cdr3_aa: CASSPLVGLEKRIQYF
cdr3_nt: TGCGCCAGCAGCCCGTTAGTGGGACTAGAGAAGAGGATTCAGTACTTC

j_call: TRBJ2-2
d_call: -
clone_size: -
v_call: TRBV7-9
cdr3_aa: CASSSGGGGELFF
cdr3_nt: TGTGCCAGCAGCTCAGGAGGGGGCGGGGAGCTGTTTTTT

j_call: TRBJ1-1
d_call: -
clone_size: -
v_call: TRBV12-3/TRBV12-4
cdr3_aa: CASSLGWQMNTEAFF
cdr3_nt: TGTGCCAGCAGTTTAGGATGGCAGATGAACACTGAAGCTTTCTTT

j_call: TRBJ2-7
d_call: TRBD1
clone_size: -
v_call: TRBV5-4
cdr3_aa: CASSLGDRVPYNEQYF
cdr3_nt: TGTGCCAGCAGCTTGGGGGACAGGGTGCCATACAATGAGCAGTACTTC

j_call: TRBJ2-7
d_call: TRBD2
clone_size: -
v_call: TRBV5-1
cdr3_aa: CASSLAGGGAQEQYF
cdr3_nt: TGCGCCAGCAGCTTGGCGGGCGGGGGGGCACAAGAGCAGTACTTC

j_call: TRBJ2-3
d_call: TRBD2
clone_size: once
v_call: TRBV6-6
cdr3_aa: CASSYSGTSGETDTQYF
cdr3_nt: TGTGCCAGCAGTTACTCAGGGACTAGCGGGGAAACAGATACGCAGTATTTT

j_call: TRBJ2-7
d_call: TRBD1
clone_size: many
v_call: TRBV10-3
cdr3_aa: CAITGNVGTGLREQYF
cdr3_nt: TGTGCCATCACAGGGAATGTCGGGACAGGGTTGAGGGAGCAGTACTTC

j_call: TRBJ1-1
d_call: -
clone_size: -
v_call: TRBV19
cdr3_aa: CASSHGQMGMNTEAFF
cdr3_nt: TGTGCCAGTAGCCACGGACAGATGGGGATGAACACTGAAGCTTTCTTT

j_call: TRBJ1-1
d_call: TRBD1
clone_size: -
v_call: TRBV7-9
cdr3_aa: CASSLRTGLRGVNTEAFF
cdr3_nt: TGTGCCAGCAGCTTAAGGACAGGGCTAAGAGGGGTGAACACTGAAGCTTTCTTT

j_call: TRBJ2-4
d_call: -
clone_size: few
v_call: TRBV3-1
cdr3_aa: CASSHQGAKNIQYF
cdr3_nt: TGTGCCAGCAGCCACCAGGGGGCCAAAAACATTCAGTACTTC

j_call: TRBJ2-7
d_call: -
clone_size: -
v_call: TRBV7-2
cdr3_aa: CASSWTHYEQYF
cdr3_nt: TGTGCCAGCAGCTGGACACACTACGAGCAGTACTTC

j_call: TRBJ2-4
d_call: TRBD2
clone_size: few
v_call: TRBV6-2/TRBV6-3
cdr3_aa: CASRPFGTGGNIQYF
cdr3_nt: TGTGCCAGCAGACCATTCGGGACGGGGGGAAACATTCAGTACTTC

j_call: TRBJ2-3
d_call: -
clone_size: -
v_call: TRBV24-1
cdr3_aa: CATSDPYSGLTPPDTQYF
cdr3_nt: TGTGCCACCAGTGATCCATATTCGGGACTGACCCCACCAGATACGCAGTATTTT

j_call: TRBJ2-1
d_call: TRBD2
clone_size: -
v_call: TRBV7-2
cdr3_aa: CASSGTSANKQFF
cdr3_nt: TGTGCCAGCAGCGGGACTAGCGCCAACAAGCAGTTCTTC

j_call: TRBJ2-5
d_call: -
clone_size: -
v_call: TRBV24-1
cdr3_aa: CATSDFKRPQETQYF
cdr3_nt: TGTGCCACCAGTGATTTTAAGAGGCCCCAAGAGACCCAGTACTTC

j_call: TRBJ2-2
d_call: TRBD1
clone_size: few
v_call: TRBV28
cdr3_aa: CASSRDRASGELFF
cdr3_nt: TGTGCCAGCAGTCGGGACAGGGCTTCCGGGGAGCTGTTTTTT

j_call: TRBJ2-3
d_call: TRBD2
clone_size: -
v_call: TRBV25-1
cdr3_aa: CASSEGTSGGADTQYF
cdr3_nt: TGTGCCAGCAGTGAAGGGACTAGCGGGGGGGCAGATACGCAGTATTTT

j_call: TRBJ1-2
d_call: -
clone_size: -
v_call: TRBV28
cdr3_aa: CASSWGDRPGNGYTF
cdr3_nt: TGTGCCAGCAGTTGGGGAGACAGGCCGGGAAATGGCTACACCTTC

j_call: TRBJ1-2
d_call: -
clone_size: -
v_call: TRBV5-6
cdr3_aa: CASSPLGSGIWIYGYTF
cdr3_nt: TGTGCCAGCAGCCCCCTTGGTTCGGGGATTTGGATCTATGGCTACACCTTC

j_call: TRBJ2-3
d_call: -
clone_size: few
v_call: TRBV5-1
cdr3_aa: CASSLEMVLADTQYF
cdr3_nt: TGCGCCAGCAGCTTGGAAATGGTTTTGGCAGATACGCAGTATTTT

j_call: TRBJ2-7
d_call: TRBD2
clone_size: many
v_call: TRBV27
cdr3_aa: CASSLLRTSGRASYEQYF
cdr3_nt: TGTGCCAGCAGTCTACTACGGACTAGCGGGAGGGCCTCCTACGAGCAGTACTTC

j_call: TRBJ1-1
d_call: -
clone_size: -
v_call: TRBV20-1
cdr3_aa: CSASVAGADTEAFF
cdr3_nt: TGCAGTGCTAGTGTTGCGGGGGCGGACACTGAAGCTTTCTTT

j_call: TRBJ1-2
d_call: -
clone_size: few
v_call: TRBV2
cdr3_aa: CASISTGVSYGYTF
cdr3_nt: TGTGCCAGCATTTCCACGGGGGTCAGCTATGGCTACACCTTC

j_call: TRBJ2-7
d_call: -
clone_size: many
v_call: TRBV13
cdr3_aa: CASSLQIGYEQYF
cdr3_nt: TGTGCCAGCAGCTTACAAATCGGCTACGAGCAGTACTTC

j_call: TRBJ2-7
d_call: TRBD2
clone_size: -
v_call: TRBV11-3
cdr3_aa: CASSSHPLADNEQYF
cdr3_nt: TGTGCCAGCAGCTCCCACCCCCTAGCGGACAATGAGCAGTACTTC

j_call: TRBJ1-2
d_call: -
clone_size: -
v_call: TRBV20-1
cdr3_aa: CSASLPGAYGYTF
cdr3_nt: TGCAGTGCTAGTTTGCCAGGGGCCTATGGCTACACCTTC

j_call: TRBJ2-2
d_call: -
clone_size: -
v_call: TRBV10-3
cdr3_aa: CAIRGISVTGELFF
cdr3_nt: TGTGCCATCAGGGGCATCAGTGTCACCGGGGAGCTGTTTTTT

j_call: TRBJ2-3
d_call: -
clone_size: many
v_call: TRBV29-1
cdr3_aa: CSVDLDTQYF
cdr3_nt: TGCAGCGTTGATTTAGATACGCAGTATTTT

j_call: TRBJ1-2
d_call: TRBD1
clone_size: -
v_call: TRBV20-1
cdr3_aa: CSARDHRTGPYGYTF
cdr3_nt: TGCAGTGCTAGAGATCATCGGACAGGGCCCTATGGCTACACCTTC

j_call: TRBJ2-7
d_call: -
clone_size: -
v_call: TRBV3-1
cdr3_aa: CASSLPGRPYEQYF
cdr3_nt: TGTGCCAGCAGCCTCCCGGGACGACCCTACGAGCAGTACTTC

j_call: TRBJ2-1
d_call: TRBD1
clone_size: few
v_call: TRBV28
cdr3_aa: CASSSSRGHGHEQFF
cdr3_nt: TGTGCCAGCAGTTCCTCGAGGGGGCACGGCCATGAGCAGTTCTTC

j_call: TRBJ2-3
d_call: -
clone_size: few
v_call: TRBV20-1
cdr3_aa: CSATDQTDTQYF
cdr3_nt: TGCAGTGCTACCGACCAAACAGATACGCAGTATTTT

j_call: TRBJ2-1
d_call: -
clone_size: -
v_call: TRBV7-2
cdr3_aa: CASSSTIGQFF
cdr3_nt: TGTGCCAGCAGCTCCACGATTGGGCAGTTCTTC

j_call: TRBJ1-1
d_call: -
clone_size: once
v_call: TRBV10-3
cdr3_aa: CAISARENTEAFF
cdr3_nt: TGTGCCATCAGTGCCAGGGAGAACACTGAAGCTTTCTTT